This entry concerns a single TCR beta chain. Profiling relied on immunoSEQ multiplex PCR, and the TCRdb table lists in-frame clones only, not all of them. The sample includes approximately 73,000 clones, 93% of them seen just once. The CDR3 totals 14 residues. Germline lookup yields CDR1 KGHSH and CDR2 LQKENI. The V end was cut by 2 bases, the J end by 4 bases, with 9 bases between. This sample is part of a study of technical replicates of blood from four donors. This TCR was sampled from a human donor in good health. The J gene is TRBJ1-5, the V gene TRBV18; the D is unclear. Sequencing was carried out using T cells isolated from PBMCs. DNA for the CDR3: TGTGCCAGCTCACCATCCTCGGGTAATCAGCCCCAGCATTTT. Amino acids: CASSPSSGNQPQHF.